This TCR beta chain appears in the sequencing data of a study of T cells in Graves' hyperthyroidism and ophthalmopathy. Whole-study findings and limits: A model using 13 V-J features told ophthalmopathy apart from stable hyperthyroidism. The majority of expanded thyroid clonotypes above 0.001 also appeared in blood.

Of note for this clonotype: Its antigen is currently unknown.

A NOSPECS grade of at least 4, a Clinical Activity Score of at least 3 and duration under 3 months were recorded in ophthalmopathy patients. PBMCs stemmed from approximately 10 ml fresh peripheral blood. Amplification of TCR beta CDR3 regions was performed using RNA transcripts as template. The primer set for the first-round RT-PCR of the TCR CDR3 was HTBI. TCRdb analysed the multiplex PCR reads with MiXCR anew, one entry per CDR3 protein. This sample has more than 500,000 distinct CDR3 sequences, with about 16% found just once. Material for sequencing was blood. The source is a woman under 40 with Graves' ophthalmopathy.

DNA for the CDR3: TGTGCCAGCAGCGTGTATAGCAATCAGCCCCAGCATTTT. Residues: CASSVYSNQPQHF. The chain carries TRBV7-2 and TRBJ1-5; D remains unclear. Germline CDR1 and CDR2: SGHTA and FQGNSA. Trimming took 5 bases from V and 0 from J, leaving 5 bases between them. The CDR3 has 13 amino acids.